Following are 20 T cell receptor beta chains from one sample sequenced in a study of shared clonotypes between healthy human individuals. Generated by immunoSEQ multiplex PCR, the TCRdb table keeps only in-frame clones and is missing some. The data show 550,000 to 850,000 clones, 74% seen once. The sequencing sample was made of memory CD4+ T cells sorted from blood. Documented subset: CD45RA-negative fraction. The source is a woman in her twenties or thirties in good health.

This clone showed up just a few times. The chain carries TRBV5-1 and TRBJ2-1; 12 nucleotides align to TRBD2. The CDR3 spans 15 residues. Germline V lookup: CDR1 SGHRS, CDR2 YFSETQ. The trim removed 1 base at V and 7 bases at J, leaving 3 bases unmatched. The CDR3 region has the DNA TGCGCCAGCAGCTTGCTAGCGGGAGGGGGTAATGAGCAGTTCTTC. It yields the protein CASSLLAGGGNEQFF. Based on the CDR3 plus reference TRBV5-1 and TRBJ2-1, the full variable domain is KAGVTQTPRYLIKTRGQQVTLSCSPISGHRSVSWYQQTPGQGLQFLFEYFSETQRNKGNFPGRFSGRQFSNSRSEMNVSTLELGDSALYLCASSLLAGGGNEQFFGPGTRLTVL.

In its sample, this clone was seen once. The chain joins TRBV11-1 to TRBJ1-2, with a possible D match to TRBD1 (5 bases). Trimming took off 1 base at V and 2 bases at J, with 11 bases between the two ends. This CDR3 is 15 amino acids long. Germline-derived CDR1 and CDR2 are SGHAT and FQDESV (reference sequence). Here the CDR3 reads CASSLEGETNYGYTF. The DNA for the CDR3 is TGTGCCAGCAGCTTAGAAGGGGAAACAAACTATGGCTACACCTTC.

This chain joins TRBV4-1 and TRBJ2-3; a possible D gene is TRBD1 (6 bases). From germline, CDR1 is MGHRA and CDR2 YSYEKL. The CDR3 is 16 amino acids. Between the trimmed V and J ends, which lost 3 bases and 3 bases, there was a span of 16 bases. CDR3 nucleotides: TGCGCCAGCAGCCAGGCAGGGGTGGATAGGACAGATACGCAGTATTTT. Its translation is CASSQAGVDRTDTQYF.

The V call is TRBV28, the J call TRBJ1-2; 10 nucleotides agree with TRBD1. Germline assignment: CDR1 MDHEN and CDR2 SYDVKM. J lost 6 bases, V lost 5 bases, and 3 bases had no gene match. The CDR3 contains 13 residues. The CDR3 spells CASSPGQGNGYTF. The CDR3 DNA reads TGTGCCAGCAGTCCGGGACAGGGGAATGGCTACACCTTC.

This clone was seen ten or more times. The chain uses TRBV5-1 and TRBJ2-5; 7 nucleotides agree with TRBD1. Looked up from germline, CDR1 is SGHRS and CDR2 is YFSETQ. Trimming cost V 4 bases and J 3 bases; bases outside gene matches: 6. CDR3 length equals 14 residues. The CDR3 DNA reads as TGCGCCAGCAGCACGGGACAGCAAGAAGAGACCCAGTACTTC. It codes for CASSTGQQEETQYF.

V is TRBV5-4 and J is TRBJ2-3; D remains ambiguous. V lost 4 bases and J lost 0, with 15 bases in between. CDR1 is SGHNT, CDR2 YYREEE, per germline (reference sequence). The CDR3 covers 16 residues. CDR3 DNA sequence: TGTGCCAGCAGCGCCCGCGCGTCCCGGAGCACAGATACGCAGTATTTT. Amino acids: CASSARASRSTDTQYF.

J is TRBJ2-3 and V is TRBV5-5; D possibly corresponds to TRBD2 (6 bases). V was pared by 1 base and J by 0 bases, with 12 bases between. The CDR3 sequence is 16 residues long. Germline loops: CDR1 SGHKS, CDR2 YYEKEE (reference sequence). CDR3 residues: CASSLSLAKSTDTQYF. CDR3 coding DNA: TGTGCCAGCAGCTTGTCTCTAGCGAAAAGCACAGATACGCAGTATTTT.

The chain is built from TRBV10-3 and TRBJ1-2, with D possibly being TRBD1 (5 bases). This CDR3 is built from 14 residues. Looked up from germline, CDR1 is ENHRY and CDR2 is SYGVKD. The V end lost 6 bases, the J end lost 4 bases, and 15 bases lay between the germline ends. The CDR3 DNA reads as TGTGCCATCAGCGGTGGGGGGAACCTCTATGGCTACACCTTC. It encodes CAISGGGNLYGYTF.

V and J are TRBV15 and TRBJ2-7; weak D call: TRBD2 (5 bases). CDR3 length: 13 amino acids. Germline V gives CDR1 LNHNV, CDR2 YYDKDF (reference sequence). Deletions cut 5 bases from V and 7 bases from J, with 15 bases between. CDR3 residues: CATSYGRDREQYF. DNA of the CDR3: TGTGCCACCAGCTACGGACGGGATCGGGAGCAGTACTTC.

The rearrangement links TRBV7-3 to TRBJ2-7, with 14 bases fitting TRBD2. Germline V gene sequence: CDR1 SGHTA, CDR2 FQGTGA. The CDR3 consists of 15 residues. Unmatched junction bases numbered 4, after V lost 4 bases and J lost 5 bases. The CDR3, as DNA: TGTGCCAGCAGCTCTCAGGGACTAGCGGGAGACGAGCAGTACTTC. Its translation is CASSSQGLAGDEQYF.

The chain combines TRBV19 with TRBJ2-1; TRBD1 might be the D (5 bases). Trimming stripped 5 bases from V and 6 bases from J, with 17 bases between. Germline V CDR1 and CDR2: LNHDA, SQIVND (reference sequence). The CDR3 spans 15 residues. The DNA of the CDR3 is TGTGCCAGTAGTCAGGGCCGCCCTTCAATCAATGAGCAGTTCTTC. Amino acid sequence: CASSQGRPSINEQFF.

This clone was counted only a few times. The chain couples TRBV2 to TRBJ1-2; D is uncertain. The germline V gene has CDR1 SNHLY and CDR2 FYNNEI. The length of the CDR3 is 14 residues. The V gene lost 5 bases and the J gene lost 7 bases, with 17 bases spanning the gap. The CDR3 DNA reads TGTGCCAGCAGTCCGGGAACGTCAACGGGTGGCTACACCTTC. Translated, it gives CASSPGTSTGGYTF.

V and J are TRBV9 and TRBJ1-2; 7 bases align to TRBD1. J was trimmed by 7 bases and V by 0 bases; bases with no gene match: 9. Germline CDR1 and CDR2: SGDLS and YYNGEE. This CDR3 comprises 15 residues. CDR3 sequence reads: CASSVEGARGGGYTF. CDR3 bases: TGTGCCAGCAGCGTAGAGGGCGCCAGGGGGGGTGGCTACACCTTC.

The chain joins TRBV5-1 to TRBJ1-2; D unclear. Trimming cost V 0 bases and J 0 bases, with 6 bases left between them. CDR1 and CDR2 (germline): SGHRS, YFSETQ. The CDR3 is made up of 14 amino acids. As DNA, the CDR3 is TGCGCCAGCAGCTTGGTGGTAGCTAACTATGGCTACACCTTC. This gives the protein CASSLVVANYGYTF.

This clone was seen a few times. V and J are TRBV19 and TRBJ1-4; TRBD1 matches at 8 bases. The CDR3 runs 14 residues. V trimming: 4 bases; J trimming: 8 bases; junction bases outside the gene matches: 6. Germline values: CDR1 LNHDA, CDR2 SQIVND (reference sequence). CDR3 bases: TGTGCCAGTAGTACAGGGGGCGCGAAAGAAAAACTGTTTTTT. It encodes CASSTGGAKEKLFF.

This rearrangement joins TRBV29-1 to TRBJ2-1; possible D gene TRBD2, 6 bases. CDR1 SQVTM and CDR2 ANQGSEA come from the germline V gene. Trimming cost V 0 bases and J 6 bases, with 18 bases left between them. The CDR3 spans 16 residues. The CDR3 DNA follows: TGCAGCGTTGAAGAGGGAGGCAGGAGGGGATTCAATGAGCAGTTCTTC. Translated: CSVEEGGRRGFNEQFF.

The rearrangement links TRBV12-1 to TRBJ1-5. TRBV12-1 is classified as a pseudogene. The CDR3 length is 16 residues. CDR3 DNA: TGTGCCAGCAGCTTCCGAGGGGTGGGGATAATACCTGCCCAGCATTTT. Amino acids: CASSFRGVGIIPAQHF.

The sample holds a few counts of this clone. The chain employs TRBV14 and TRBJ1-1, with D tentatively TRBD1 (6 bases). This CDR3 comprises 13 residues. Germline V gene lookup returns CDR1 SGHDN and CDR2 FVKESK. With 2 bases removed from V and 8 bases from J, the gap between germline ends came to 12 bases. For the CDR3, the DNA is TGTGCCAGCAGCCAACAGGGGCTGTACGAAGCTTTCTTT. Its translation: CASSQQGLYEAFF.

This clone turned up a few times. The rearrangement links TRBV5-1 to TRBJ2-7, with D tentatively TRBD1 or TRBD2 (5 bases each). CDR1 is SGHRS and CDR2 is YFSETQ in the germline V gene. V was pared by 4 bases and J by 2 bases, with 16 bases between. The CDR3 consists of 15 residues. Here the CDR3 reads CASSQTGTPPYEQYF. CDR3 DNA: TGCGCCAGCAGCCAGACCGGGACCCCTCCCTACGAGCAGTACTTC. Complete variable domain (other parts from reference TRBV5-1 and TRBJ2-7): KAGVTQTPRYLIKTRGQQVTLSCSPISGHRSVSWYQQTPGQGLQFLFEYFSETQRNKGNFPGRFSGRQFSNSRSEMNVSTLELGDSALYLCASSQTGTPPYEQYFGPGTRLTVT.

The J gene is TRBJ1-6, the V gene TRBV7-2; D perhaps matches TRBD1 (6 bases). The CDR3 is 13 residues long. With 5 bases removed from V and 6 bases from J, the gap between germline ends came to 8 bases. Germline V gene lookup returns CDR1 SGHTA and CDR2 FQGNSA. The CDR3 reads CASSRDINSPLHF. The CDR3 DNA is TGTGCCAGCAGCCGGGACATTAATTCACCCCTCCACTTT.